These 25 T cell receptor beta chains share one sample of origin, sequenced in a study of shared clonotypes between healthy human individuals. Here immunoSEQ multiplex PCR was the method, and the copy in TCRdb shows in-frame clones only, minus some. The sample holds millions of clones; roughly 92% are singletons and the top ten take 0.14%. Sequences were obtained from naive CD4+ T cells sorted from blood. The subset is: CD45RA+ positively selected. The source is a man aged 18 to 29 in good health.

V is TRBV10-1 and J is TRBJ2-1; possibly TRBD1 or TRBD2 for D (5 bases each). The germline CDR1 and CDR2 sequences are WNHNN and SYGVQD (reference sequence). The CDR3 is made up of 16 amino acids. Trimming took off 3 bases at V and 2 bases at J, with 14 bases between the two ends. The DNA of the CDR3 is TGCGCCAGCAGTGATGGCTCCCTGGGGGCCTACAATGAGCAGTTCTTC. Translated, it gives CASSDGSLGAYNEQFF.

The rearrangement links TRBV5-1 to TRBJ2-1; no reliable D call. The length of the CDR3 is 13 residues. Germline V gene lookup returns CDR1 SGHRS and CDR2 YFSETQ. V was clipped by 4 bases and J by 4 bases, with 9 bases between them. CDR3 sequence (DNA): TGCGCCAGCAGCCTTGAGGTTTACAATGAGCAGTTCTTC. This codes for CASSLEVYNEQFF.

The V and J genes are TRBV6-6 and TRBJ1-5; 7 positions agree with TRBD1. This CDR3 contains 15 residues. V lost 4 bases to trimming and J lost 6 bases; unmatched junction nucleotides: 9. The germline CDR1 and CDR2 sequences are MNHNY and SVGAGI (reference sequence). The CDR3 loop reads CASSSSDRASQPQHF. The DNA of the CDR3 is TGTGCCAGCAGTTCATCAGACAGGGCGAGTCAGCCCCAGCATTTT.

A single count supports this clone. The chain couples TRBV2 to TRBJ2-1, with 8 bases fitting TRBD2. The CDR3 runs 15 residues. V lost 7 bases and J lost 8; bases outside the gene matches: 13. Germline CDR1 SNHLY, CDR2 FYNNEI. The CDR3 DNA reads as TGTGCCAGCACCGCGATCGCGGGAGGTGGTGATGAGCAGTTCTTC. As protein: CASTAIAGGGDEQFF.

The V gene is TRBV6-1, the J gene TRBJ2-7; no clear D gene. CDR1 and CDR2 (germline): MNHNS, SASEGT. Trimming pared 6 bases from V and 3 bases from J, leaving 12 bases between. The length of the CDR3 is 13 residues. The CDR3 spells CASRWSGLYEQYF. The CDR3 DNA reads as TGTGCCAGCAGATGGTCTGGGCTCTACGAGCAGTACTTC.

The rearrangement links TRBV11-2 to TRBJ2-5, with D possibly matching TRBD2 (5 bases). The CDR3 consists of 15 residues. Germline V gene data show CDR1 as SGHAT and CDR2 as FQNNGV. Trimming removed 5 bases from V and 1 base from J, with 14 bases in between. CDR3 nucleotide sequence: TGTGCCAGCAGCCCGATGGGAGCGGTCCAAGAGACCCAGTACTTC. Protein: CASSPMGAVQETQYF.

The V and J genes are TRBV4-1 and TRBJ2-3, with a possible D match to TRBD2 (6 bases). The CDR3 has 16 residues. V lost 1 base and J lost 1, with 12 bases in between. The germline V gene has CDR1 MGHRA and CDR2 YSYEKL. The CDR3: CASSQGAGFRTDTQYF. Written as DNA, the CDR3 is TGCGCCAGCAGCCAAGGAGCGGGCTTCCGCACAGATACGCAGTATTTT.

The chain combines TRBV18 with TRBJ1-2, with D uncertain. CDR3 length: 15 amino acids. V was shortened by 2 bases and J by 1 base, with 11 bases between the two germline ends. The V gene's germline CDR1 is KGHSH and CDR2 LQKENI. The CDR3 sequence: CASSPTPTDNYGYTF. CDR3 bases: TGTGCCAGCTCACCAACCCCGACGGATAACTATGGCTACACCTTC.

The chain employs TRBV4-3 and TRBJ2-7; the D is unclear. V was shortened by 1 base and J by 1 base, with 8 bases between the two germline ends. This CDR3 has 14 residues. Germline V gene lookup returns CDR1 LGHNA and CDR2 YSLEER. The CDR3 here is CASSQGQVSYEQYF. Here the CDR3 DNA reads TGCGCCAGCAGCCAAGGTCAGGTATCCTACGAGCAGTACTTC.

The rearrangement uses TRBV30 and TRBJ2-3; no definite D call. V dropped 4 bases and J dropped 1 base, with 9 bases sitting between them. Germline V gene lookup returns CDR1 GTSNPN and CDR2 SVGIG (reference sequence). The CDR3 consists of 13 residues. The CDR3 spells CAWNADRTDTQYF. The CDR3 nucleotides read TGTGCCTGGAACGCGGACCGCACAGATACGCAGTATTTT.

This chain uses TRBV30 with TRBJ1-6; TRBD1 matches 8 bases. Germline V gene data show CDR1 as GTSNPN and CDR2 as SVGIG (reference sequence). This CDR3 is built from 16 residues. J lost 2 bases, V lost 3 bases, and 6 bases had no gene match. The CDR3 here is CAWREQGVAYNSPLHF. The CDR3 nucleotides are TGTGCCTGGAGGGAACAGGGGGTGGCCTATAATTCACCCCTCCACTTT.

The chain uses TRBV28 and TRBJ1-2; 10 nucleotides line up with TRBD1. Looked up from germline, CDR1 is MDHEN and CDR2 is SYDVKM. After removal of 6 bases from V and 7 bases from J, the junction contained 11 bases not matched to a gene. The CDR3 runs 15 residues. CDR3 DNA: TGTGCCAGCAGCGAACGACAGGGGGCTAGCGGTGGCTACACCTTC. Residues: CASSERQGASGGYTF.

Here the CDR3 DNA reads TGTGCCAGCAGCTTTGGCCCTACTAACTATGGCTACACCTTC. Protein sequence: CASSFGPTNYGYTF. This rearrangement joins TRBV7-8 to TRBJ1-2; D unresolved. Trimming removed 3 bases at V and 0 bases at J, with 8 bases between. The CDR3 sequence is 14 residues long. Per the germline V gene, CDR1 is SGHVS and CDR2 is FQNEAQ.

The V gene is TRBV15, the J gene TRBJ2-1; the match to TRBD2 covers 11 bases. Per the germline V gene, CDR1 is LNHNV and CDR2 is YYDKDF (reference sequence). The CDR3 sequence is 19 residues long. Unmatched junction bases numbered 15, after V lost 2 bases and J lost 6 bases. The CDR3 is CATSRPETAGTSGGNEQFF. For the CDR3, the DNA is TGTGCCACCAGCAGACCCGAGACTGCTGGGACTAGCGGAGGCAATGAGCAGTTCTTC.

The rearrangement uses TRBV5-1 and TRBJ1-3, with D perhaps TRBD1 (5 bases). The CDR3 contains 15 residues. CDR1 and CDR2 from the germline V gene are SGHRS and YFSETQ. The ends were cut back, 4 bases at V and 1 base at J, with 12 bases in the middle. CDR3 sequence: CASSRLGGSGNTIYF. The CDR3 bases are TGCGCCAGCAGCCGCCTGGGGGGGTCTGGAAACACCATATATTTT.

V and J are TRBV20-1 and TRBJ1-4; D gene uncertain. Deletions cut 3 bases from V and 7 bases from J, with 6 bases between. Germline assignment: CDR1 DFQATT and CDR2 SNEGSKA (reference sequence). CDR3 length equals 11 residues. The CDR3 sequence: CSASWGEKLFF. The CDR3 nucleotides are TGCAGTGCTAGCTGGGGTGAAAAACTGTTTTTT.

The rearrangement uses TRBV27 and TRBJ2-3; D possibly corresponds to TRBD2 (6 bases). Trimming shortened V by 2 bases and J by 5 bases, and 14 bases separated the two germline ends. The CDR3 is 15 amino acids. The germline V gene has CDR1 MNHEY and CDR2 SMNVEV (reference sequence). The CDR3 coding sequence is TGTGCCAGCAGTTTAAGGCCTAGCGATATAGATACGCAGTATTTT. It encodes CASSLRPSDIDTQYF.

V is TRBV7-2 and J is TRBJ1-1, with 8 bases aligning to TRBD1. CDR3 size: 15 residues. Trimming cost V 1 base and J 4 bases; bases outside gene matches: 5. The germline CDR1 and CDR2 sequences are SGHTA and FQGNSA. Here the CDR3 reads CASSLDQGAGTEAFF. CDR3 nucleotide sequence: TGTGCCAGCAGCTTAGACCAGGGGGCCGGCACTGAAGCTTTCTTT.

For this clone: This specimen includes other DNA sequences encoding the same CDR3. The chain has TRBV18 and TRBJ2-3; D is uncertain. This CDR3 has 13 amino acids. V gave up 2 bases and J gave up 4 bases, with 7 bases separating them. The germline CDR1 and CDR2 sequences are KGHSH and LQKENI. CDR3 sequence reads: CASSPGLADTQYF. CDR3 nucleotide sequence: TGTGCCAGCTCACCAGGGCTCGCAGATACGCAGTATTTT.

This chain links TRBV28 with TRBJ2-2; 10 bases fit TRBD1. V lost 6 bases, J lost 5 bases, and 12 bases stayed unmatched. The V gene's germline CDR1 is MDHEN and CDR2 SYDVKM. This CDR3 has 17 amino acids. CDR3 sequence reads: CASRGTGADRRTGELFF. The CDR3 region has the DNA TGTGCCAGCAGAGGGACAGGGGCCGATCGACGGACCGGGGAGCTGTTTTTT.

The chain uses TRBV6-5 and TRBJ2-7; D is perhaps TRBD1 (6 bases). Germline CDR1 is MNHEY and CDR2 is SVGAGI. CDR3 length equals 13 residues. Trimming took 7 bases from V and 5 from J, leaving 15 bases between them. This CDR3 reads CASNHRDRNEQYF. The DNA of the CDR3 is TGTGCCAGCAATCACAGGGATAGGAACGAGCAGTACTTC.

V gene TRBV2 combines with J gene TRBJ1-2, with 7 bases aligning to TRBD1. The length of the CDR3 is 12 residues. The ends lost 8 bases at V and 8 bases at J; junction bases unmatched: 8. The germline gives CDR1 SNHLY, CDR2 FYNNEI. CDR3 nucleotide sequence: TGTGCCAGCCGGGACAGCTTAGGAGGCTACACCTTC. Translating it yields CASRDSLGGYTF.

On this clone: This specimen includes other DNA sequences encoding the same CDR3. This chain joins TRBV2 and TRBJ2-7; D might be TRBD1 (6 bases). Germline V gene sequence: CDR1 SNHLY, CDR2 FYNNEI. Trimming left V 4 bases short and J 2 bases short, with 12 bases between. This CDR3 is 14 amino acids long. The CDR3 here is CASSVGQGPYEQYF. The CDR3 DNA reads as TGTGCCAGCAGTGTGGGTCAGGGGCCCTACGAGCAGTACTTC. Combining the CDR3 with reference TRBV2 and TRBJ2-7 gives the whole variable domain EPEVTQTPSHQVTQMGQEVILRCVPISNHLYFYWYRQILGQKVEFLVSFYNNEISEKSEIFDDQFSVERPDGSNFTLKIRSTKLEDSAMYFCASSVGQGPYEQYFGPGTRLTVT.

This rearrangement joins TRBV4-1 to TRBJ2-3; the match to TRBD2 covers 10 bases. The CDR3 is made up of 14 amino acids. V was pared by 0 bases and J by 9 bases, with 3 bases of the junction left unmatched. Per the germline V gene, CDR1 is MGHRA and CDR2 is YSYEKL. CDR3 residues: CASSQDRAGGTQYF. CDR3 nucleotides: TGCGCCAGCAGCCAAGACAGAGCGGGGGGGACGCAGTATTTT.

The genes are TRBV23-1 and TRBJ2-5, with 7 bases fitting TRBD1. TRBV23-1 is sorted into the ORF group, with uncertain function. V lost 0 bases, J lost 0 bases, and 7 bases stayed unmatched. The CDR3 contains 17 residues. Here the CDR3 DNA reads TGCGCCAGCAGTCAATCAGGGGGCCTTAGGCACCAAGAGACCCAGTACTTC. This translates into CASSQSGGLRHQETQYF.